This is a list of T cell receptor beta chains from one sample in a study of Graves' ophthalmopathy and Graves' hyperthyroidism. Each CDR3 protein gets one entry after TCRdb re-called the multiplex PCR reads with MiXCR. The table shows roughly 380,000 distinct CDR3 sequences, with about 16% occurring only once. The source material was peripheral blood. Every receptor here comes from a woman between 18 and 29 years old with stable Graves' hyperthyroidism. The CDR3 runs from the conserved cysteine through the conserved F or W. A D gene is named only where the DNA matches it firmly. Expanded clones get a size class; other rows say once, few or many, or leave the size out.

NA	TRBD2	TRBJ2-5	TRBV20-1	TGCAGTGCTCCGGTGACTAGCAGCCAAGAGACCCAGTACTTC	CSAPVTSSQETQYF
many	TRBD1	TRBJ1-5	TRBV6-5	TGTGCCAGCAGTTATGGGACAGGGTTTCAGCCCCAGCATTTT	CASSYGTGFQPQHF
NA	NA	TRBJ1-2	TRBV5-4	TGTGCCAGCAGCTCACGGACGGTACTCTATGGCTACACCTTC	CASSSRTVLYGYTF
many	NA	TRBJ2-3	TRBV6-1	TGTGCCAGCACTCGAGGGGGGGGATCAGATACGCAGTATTTT	CASTRGGGSDTQYF
many	NA	TRBJ2-5	TRBV12-3/TRBV12-4	TGTGCCAGCACCCCCAAGTCTCCTGAAGAGACCCAGTACTTC	CASTPKSPEETQYF
many	NA	TRBJ1-1	TRBV4-1	TGCGCCAGCAGCCAACCTGACAGGCGCGACGGTTTCTTT	CASSQPDRRDGFF
many	TRBD1	TRBJ1-1	TRBV6-5	TGTGCCAGCAGTTACGAGACAGGGATGAACACTGAAGCTTTCTTT	CASSYETGMNTEAFF
few	NA	TRBJ1-1	TRBV3-1	TGTGCCAGCAGCCAAGGAACCCCCATGGGGGGCATGAACACTGAAGCTTTCTTT	CASSQGTPMGGMNTEAFF
many	TRBD1	TRBJ1-6	TRBV6-1	TGTGCCAGCAGTCCTAAACCGGGACAGCCAGTTCAGTCACCCCTCCACTTT	CASSPKPGQPVQSPLHF
many	NA	TRBJ2-6	TRBV11-1	TGTGCCAGCAGCCCTCTCAGGGAAATCTCTGGGGCCAACGTCCTGACTTTC	CASSPLREISGANVLTF
many	NA	TRBJ1-1	TRBV15	TGTGCCACCAAGATCACAGGGTTGCGCACTGAAGCTTTCTTT	CATKITGLRTEAFF
few	TRBD1	TRBJ1-2	TRBV5-1	TGCGCCAGCAGCTTGGACAGGGGGGAAAGCTATGGCTACACCTTC	CASSLDRGESYGYTF
NA	NA	TRBJ2-5	TRBV5-1	TGCGCCAGCAGCTTTAGCCGAGAGACCCAGTACTTC	CASSFSRETQYF
NA	NA	TRBJ2-2	TRBV4-2	TGTGCCAGCAGCCAGCCTCCTCCGGGACAATGGAACACCGGGGAGCTGTTTTTT	CASSQPPPGQWNTGELFF
many	NA	TRBJ1-1	TRBV27	TGTGCCAGCAGTTCCCCCTCCCAAGGGGGTAAGACTGAAGCTTTCTTT	CASSSPSQGGKTEAFF
many	NA	TRBJ1-5	TRBV28	TGTGCCAGCTACCCTGGAGGGGACAATCAGCCCCAGCATTTT	CASYPGGDNQPQHF
many	TRBD1	TRBJ2-5	TRBV9	TGTGCCAGCAGCGTCGGACAGGGGTATTTCGAGACCCAGTACTTC	CASSVGQGYFETQYF
many	TRBD1	TRBJ1-2	TRBV19	TGTGCCAGTAGTCCCCGGTTGACAGGGGGTAACTATGGCTACACCTTC	CASSPRLTGGNYGYTF
many	NA	TRBJ1-1	TRBV2	TGTGCCAGCAGTGAAGCGCTTCGGTGGGGAATTCGTGGGAACACTGAAGCTTTCTTT	CASSEALRWGIRGNTEAFF
NA	NA	TRBJ2-7	TRBV20-1	TGCAGTGCGAGCGCCGGGACTTCCTACGAGCAGTACTTC	CSASAGTSYEQYF
many	NA	TRBJ2-5	TRBV13	TGTGCCAGCAGCTCAATGCCGGGGATGGAGACCCAGTACTTC	CASSSMPGMETQYF
many	TRBD2	TRBJ2-2	TRBV20-1	TGCAGTGCTACTAGCGGGGGAGGTAACACCGGGGAGCTGTTTTTT	CSATSGGGNTGELFF
few	NA	TRBJ1-3	TRBV19	TGTGCCAGTAGTATGGGGGGTCCCCTCCAGGTTTCTGGAAACACCATATATTTT	CASSMGGPLQVSGNTIYF
few	TRBD1	TRBJ2-7	TRBV6-1	TGTGCCAGCATCTTCGGGACAGGGGACTACGAGCAGTACTTC	CASIFGTGDYEQYF
many	NA	TRBJ1-1	TRBV6-5	TGTGCCAGCAGTTACCTAGGGGGAGGCACTGAAGCTTTCTTT	CASSYLGGGTEAFF
few	TRBD1	TRBJ2-5	TRBV12-3/TRBV12-4	TGTGCCAGCAGTTTGTGGACAGGGAGTGGGACCAAGTACTTC	CASSLWTGSGTKYF
few	NA	TRBJ1-5	TRBV7-9	TGTGCCAGCAGCTCCTCCGCGTCCGGGTATCAGCCCCAGCATTTT	CASSSSASGYQPQHF
many	NA	TRBJ1-5	TRBV4-2	TGTGCCAGCAGCCAAGATCCAGCATTCTATCAGCCCCAGCATTTT	CASSQDPAFYQPQHF
many	NA	TRBJ1-1	TRBV7-9	TGTGCCAGCAGCTCCGCGACACCTAGAACTGAAGCTTTCTTT	CASSSATPRTEAFF
many	NA	TRBJ2-5	TRBV28	TGTGCCAGCAGTTTCCCCGGGGGAGGCACCCAGTACTTC	CASSFPGGGTQYF
many	TRBD2	TRBJ2-7	TRBV5-1	TGCGCCAGCAGCTCGCTCCCTGGCGGGGGGAACTCCTACGAGCAGTACTTC	CASSSLPGGGNSYEQYF
many	NA	TRBJ2-5	TRBV6-1	TGTGCCAGCAGTGAGGGGCAGGGGTTAAAAGAGACCCAGTACTTC	CASSEGQGLKETQYF
many	TRBD1	TRBJ2-7	TRBV12-5	TGTGCTAGTGGTTTGAGGACAGGGGGCTACGAGCAGTACTTC	CASGLRTGGYEQYF
many	TRBD1	TRBJ2-7	TRBV29-1	TGCAGCGTTGTACAGGGGTTCGACGAGCAGTACTTC	CSVVQGFDEQYF
NA	NA	TRBJ1-5	TRBV6-1	TGTGCCAGCAGTCTCCAACAGGGACAGCCCCAGCATTTT	CASSLQQGQPQHF
few	TRBD2	TRBJ2-7	TRBV6-1	TGTGCCAGCGAGCTAGCGGACCCCTACGAGCAGTACTTC	CASELADPYEQYF
NA	NA	TRBJ2-7	TRBV3-1	TGTGCCAGCAGCCAAGGGGGGTTGTACGAGCAGTACTTC	CASSQGGLYEQYF
many	TRBD1	TRBJ1-1	TRBV7-3	TGTGCCAGCAGCCCCAATCTCGGACTTGGACAGGGGGCACGGGAAGCTTTCTTT	CASSPNLGLGQGAREAFF
many	TRBD2	TRBJ2-7	TRBV19	TGTGCCAGTAGTGGGCGGGGGGGAGTCCGCGTCGAGCAGTACTTC	CASSGRGGVRVEQYF
few	NA	TRBJ1-2	TRBV4-2	TGTGCCAGCAGCCGCGCGGGGGGGGGAACGGGTGGCTACACCTTC	CASSRAGGGTGGYTF
many	TRBD1	TRBJ1-1	TRBV19	TGTGCCAGTAATTGGGGGACAGGGGGCATGGGCACTGAAGCTTTCTTT	CASNWGTGGMGTEAFF
NA	NA	TRBJ1-5	TRBV6-2/TRBV6-3	TGTGCCAGCAGTCCGGGACGGCAGAAGAGGGGGCAGCCCCAGCATTTT	CASSPGRQKRGQPQHF
many	NA	TRBJ2-2	TRBV15	TGTGCCACCAGCAGAGATGGCATCACCGGGGAGCTGTTTTTT	CATSRDGITGELFF
NA	NA	TRBJ1-6	TRBV11-3	TGTGCCAGCAGCGGGGGGGGGATTAATTCACCCCTCCACTTT	CASSGGGINSPLHF
few	TRBD1	TRBJ2-2	TRBV6-2/TRBV6-3	TGTGCCAGCAGGGGCAGGGGGCTATCCGGGGAGCTGTTTTTT	CASRGRGLSGELFF